This entry is about one TCR beta chain. In the original workflow: Built for papillary thyroid cancer, a distant-metastasis classifier drew on CDR3 differences across clinicopathological groups. MiXCR re-clonotyped the PCR reads for TCRdb. TCRdb's processing, not the authors' own work, is the source of the V and J calls. The sample yields roughly 14,000 clones, 25% to 30% seen once. The data derive from a study of metastatic and nonmetastatic thyroid tumors. Looking at the study overall: Repertoires from blood and tumor or nodule tissue of malignant and benign thyroid patients were compared.

Thyroid surgery was performed in patients who had received no treatment beforehand. Source material: tumor tissue. This TCR was sampled from a male donor with papillary thyroid cancer or a benign thyroid nodule (not recorded which). Some clones in this sample may be carry-over from other donors' samples.

DNA for the CDR3: TGCAGTGCTAGGCTAGCGGTAAACAATGAGCAGTTCTTC. Its protein is CSARLAVNNEQFF. The chain is built from TRBV20-1 and TRBJ2-1, with 7 bases identical to TRBD2. The germline V gene encodes CDR1 DFQATT and CDR2 SNEGSKA (reference sequence). The CDR3 runs to 13 residues. Trimming took 3 bases from V and 5 from J; bases not matched to a gene: 4.